A single TCR beta chain is shown here with its context. The sample belongs to a study of blood T cell repertoires in COVID-19. Study context: From the United States, Italy and Spain came samples of acute and convalescent COVID-19. T cells, B-cell-depleted T cells, or PBMCs provided the cDNA or gDNA that served as material.

Trimming took 4 bases from V and 0 from J, leaving 13 bases between them. Germline CDR1 and CDR2: LGHNA and YSLEER. CDR3 size: 16 residues. Under the authors' procedure: Estimation of nucleated cell counts was performed using reference gene primer amplification. Method: immunoSEQ multiplex PCR; TCRdb's copy keeps in-frame clones and lacks some. V and J calls and clone size come straight from that table; D and trimming were deduced from the DNA. The sample has about 32,000 clones; more than 80% are singletons. This TCR came from a man between 60 and 70 years old with active or convalescent COVID-19. The V call is TRBV4-3, the J call TRBJ1-3, with D perhaps matching TRBD1 (5 bases). The source material was peripheral blood. The CDR3 region is CASSLGGHSSGNTIYF. CDR3 coding DNA: TGCGCCAGCAGCCTAGGTGGACATTCCTCTGGAAACACCATATATTTT.